The clone carrying this T cell receptor beta chain has only a few counts. The antigen is not known. These data belong to a study of T cell repertoires in cytomegalovirus infection. Whole-study context: Selection of CMV epitopes for the study included recently identified HLA-C-restricted and well-studied HLA-B-restricted ones. TCR beta signatures that were public indicated CMV infection and matching HLA type.

TCRdb redid the calling of the reads with MiXCR, one entry per CDR3 protein. There are some 560,000 distinct CDR3 sequences in the sample; 40% occur only once, and 48% lies in the top ten. The CDR3 is 13 amino acids. The V gene's germline CDR1 is SGHNT and CDR2 YYREEE (reference sequence). V lost 0 bases, J lost 3 bases, and 6 bases lay in between. Notes on the study in general: HLA-C-restricted, CMV-specific TCR beta clonotypes were dominant ex vivo. The cumulative frequency of public TCR beta families distinguished individuals who carried CMV together with the relevant HLA.

The TCR was taken from a human donor in good health (CMV status not recorded). Some clones in this sample may be carry-over from other donors' samples. The starting material was cultured PBMCs, obtained from culture after CMV antigen stimulation. The J gene is TRBJ2-5, the V gene TRBV5-4, with D hard to call. The CDR3 region has the DNA TGTGCCAGCAGCTTGGATTCAAAAGAGACCCAGTACTTC. Translation gives CASSLDSKETQYF.